This T cell receptor beta chain emerged from a study of cytomegalovirus exposure and HLA in healthy donors. The PCR was carried out with 60 Vbeta primers and 13 Jbeta primers. Sequencing used immunoSEQ multiplex PCR; TCRdb keeps in-frame clones, though not all of them. The sample holds approximately 220,000 clones, roughly 80% seen once. The CDR3 totals 18 residues. Germline V gene data show CDR1 as KGHSH and CDR2 as LQKENI. The V segment lost 2 bases and the J segment 2 bases; nucleotides outside the gene matches: 10. This chain links TRBV18 with TRBJ2-1; 9 bases are shared with TRBD1. The sequence was obtained from a girl aged 2-9 years in good health and CMV-seronegative. Specimen: PBMCs. This chain's CDR3 is CASSPNRPGQGTYNEQFF. In nucleotides, the CDR3 is TGTGCCAGCTCACCAAATAGACCGGGACAGGGAACCTACAATGAGCAGTTCTTC.